This T cell receptor beta chain was captured in a study of OX40 agonist ivuxolimab in advanced cancers. Assay used: immunoSEQ multiplex PCR; TCRdb lists only in-frame clones, some missing. The repertoire has about 79,000 clones, 70% to 90% of them found once; the top ten carry more than 3.5%. The CDR3 extends over 14 amino acids. The V and J ends lost 3 bases and 3 bases, in that order; junction bases with no gene match: 1. The V gene's germline CDR1 is SGHRS and CDR2 YFSETQ. The sequencing used CD4+ or CD8+ T cells sorted from blood, collected in a trial of the OX40 agonist ivuxolimab. The chain employs TRBV5-1 and TRBJ2-3; TRBD1 matches at 10 bases. The clonotype comes from an adult with an advanced solid tumor such as melanoma, head and neck, liver or kidney cancer. CDR3 nucleotides: TGCGCCAGCAGCTGGGGACAGGGGACAGATACGCAGTATTTT. This sequence encodes CASSWGQGTDTQYF.